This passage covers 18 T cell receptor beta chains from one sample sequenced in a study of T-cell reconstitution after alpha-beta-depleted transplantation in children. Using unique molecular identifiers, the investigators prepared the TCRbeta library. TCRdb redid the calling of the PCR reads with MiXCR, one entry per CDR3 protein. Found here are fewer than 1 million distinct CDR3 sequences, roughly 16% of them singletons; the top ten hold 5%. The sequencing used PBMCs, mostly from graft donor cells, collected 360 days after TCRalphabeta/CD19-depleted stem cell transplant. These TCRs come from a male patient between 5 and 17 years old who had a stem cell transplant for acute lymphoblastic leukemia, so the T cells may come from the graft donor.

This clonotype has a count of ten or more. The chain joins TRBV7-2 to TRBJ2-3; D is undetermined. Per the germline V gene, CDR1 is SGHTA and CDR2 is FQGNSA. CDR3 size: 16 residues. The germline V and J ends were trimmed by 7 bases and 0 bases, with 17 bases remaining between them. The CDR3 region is CASTLRGASSTDTQYF. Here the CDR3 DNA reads TGTGCCAGCACCCTTCGCGGCGCTAGTAGCACAGATACGCAGTATTTT. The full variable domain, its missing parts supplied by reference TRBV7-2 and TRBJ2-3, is GAGVSQSPSNKVTEKGKDVELRCDPISGHTALYWYRQSLGQGLEFLIYFQGNSAPDKSGLPSDRFSAERTGGSVSTLTIQRTQQEDSAVYLCASTLRGASSTDTQYFGPGTRLTVL.

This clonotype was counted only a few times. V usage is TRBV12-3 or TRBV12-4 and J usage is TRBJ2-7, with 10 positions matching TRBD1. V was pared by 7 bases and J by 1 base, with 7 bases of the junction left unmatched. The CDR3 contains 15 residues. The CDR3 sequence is CASTQDRGVSYEQYF. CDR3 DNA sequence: TGTGCCAGCACCCAGGACAGGGGGGTGTCCTACGAGCAGTACTTC.

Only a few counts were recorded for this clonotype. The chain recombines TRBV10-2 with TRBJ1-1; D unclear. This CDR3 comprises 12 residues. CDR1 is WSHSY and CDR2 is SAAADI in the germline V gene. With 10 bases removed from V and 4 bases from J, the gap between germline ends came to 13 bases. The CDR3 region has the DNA TGCGCCACCCTCGATGCTAGCACTGAAGCTTTCTTT. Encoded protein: CATLDASTEAFF.

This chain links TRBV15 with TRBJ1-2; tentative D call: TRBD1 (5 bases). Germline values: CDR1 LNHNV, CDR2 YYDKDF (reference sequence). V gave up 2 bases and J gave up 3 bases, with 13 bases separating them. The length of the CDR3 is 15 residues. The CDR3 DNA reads TGTGCCACCAGCAGACTCCAGGGTCAGGACTATGGCTACACCTTC. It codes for CATSRLQGQDYGYTF.

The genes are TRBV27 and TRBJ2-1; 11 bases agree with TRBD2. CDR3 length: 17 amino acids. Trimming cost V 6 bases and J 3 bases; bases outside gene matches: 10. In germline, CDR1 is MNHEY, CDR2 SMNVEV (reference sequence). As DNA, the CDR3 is TGTGCCAGCAGGGGAGGACTAGCGGGCTTCAGCTACAATGAGCAGTTCTTC. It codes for CASRGGLAGFSYNEQFF.

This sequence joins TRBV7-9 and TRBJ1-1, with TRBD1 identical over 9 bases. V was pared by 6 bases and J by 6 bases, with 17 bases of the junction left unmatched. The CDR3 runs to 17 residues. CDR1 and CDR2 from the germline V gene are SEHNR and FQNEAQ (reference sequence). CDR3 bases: TGTGCCAGCAGACCCTCTATCAGGGACAGGGAGGTCCCTGAAGCTTTCTTT. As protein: CASRPSIRDREVPEAFF.

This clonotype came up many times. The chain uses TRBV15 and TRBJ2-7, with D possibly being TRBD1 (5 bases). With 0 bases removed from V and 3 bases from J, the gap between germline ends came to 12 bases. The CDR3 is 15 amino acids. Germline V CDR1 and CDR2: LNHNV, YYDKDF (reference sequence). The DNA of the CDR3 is TGTGCCACCAGCAGAGATAGTGGACAATTCTACGAGCAGTACTTC. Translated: CATSRDSGQFYEQYF.

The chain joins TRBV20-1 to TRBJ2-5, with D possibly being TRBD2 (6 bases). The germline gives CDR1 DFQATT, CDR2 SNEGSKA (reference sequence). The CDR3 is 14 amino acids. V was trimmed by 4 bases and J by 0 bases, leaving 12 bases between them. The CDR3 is CSAIGTSHQETQYF. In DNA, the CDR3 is TGCAGTGCTATAGGCACTAGCCACCAAGAGACCCAGTACTTC.

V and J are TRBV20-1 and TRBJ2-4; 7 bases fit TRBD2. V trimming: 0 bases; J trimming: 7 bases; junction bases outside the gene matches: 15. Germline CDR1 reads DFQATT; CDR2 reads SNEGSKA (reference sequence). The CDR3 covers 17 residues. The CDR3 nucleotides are TGCAGTGCTAGAGAGGGGTATAGGATAGGGCGGGAGAACATTCAGTACTTC. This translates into CSAREGYRIGRENIQYF.

This CDR3 reads CASNIPGQGTKPDFYNEQFF. CDR3 DNA sequence: TGTGCCAGCAACATTCCGGGACAAGGGACAAAGCCCGACTTCTACAATGAGCAGTTCTTC. This sequence joins TRBV11-1 and TRBJ2-1, with D tentatively TRBD1 (6 bases). Germline-derived CDR1 and CDR2 are SGHAT and FQDESV (reference sequence). V was clipped by 7 bases and J by 3 bases, with 31 bases between them. CDR3 length equals 20 residues.

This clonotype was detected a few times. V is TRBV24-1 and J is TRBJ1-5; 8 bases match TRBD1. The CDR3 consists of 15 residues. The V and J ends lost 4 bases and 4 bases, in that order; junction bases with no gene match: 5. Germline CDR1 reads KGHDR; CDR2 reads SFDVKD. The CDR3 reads CATSEGQVGNQPQHF. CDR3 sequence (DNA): TGTGCCACCAGTGAGGGACAGGTAGGGAATCAGCCCCAGCATTTT.

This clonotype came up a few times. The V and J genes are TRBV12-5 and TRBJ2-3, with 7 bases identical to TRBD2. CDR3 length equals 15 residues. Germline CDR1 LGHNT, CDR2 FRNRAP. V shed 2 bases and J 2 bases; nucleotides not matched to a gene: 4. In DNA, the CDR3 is TGTGCTAGTGGTTTGTCACTAGCGCCCACAGATACGCAGTATTTT. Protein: CASGLSLAPTDTQYF.

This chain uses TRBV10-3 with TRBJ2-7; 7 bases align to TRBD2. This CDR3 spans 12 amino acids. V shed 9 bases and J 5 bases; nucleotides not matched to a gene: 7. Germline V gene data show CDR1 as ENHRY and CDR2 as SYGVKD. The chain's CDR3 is CAIRREGHEQYF. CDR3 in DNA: TGTGCCATTAGGAGGGAGGGGCACGAGCAGTACTTC.

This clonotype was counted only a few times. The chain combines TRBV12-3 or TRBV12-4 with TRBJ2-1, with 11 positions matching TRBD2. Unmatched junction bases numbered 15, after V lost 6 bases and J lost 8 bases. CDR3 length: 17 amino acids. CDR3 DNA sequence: TGTGCCAGCAGCTGGGACCTCCGACTAGCGGGACTAGATGAGCAGTTCTTC. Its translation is CASSWDLRLAGLDEQFF.

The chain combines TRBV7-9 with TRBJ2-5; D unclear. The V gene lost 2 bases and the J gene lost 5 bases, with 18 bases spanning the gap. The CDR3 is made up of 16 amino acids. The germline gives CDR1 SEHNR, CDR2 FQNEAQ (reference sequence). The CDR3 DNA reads TGTGCCAGCAGCTTACGGGCAGGTTCAATCGGGGAGACCCAGTACTTC. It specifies CASSLRAGSIGETQYF.

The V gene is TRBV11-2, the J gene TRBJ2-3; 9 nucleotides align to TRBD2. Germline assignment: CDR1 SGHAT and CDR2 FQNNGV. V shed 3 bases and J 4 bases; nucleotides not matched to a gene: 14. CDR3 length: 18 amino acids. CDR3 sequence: CASSFDAPTSGGPDTQYF. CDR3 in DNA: TGTGCCAGCAGCTTTGACGCCCCGACTAGCGGTGGCCCAGATACGCAGTATTTT.

The CDR3: CASSPRPRGGTEAFF. As DNA, the CDR3 is TGTGCCAGCTCACCACGTCCCCGGGGGGGCACTGAAGCTTTCTTT. This rearrangement joins TRBV18 to TRBJ1-1, with D perhaps TRBD1 (5 bases). V gave up 1 base and J gave up 4 bases, with 13 bases separating them. Germline values: CDR1 KGHSH, CDR2 LQKENI. There are 15 residues in the CDR3.

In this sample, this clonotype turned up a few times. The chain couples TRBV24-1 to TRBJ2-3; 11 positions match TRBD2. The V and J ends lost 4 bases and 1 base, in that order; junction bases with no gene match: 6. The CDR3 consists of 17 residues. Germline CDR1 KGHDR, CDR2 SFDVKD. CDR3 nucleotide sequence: TGTGCCACCAGTGACTCCGGACTAGCGGGCGGCACAGATACGCAGTATTTT. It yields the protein CATSDSGLAGGTDTQYF.